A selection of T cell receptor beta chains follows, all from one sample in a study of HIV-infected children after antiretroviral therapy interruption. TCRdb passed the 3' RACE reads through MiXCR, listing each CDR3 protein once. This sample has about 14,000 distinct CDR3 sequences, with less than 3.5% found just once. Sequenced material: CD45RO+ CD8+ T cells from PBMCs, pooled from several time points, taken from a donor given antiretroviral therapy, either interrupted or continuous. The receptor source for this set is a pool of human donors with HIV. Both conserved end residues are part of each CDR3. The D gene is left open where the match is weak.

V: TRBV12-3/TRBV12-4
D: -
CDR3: CASRLPSGVSNEQFF

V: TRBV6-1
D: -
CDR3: CASSVGFAYEQYF

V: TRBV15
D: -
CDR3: CATSRVGDGTYEQYF

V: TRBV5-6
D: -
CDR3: CASSLDRLVAHEQYF

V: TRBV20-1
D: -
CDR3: CSARGGKELNEQFF

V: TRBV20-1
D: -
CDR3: CSASGQTDYEQYF

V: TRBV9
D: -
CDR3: CASSVTESYEQYF

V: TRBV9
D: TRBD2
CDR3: CASSGSTSLGEQFF

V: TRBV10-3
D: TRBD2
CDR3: CAIKSGGAQETQYF

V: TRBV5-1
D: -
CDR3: CASSSYLRAGVSYEQYF

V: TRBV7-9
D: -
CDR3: CASSLVGQYTGELFF

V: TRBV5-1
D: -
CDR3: CASSPVSGLGSYEQYF

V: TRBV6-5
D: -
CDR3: CASSYPQAEGYGYTF